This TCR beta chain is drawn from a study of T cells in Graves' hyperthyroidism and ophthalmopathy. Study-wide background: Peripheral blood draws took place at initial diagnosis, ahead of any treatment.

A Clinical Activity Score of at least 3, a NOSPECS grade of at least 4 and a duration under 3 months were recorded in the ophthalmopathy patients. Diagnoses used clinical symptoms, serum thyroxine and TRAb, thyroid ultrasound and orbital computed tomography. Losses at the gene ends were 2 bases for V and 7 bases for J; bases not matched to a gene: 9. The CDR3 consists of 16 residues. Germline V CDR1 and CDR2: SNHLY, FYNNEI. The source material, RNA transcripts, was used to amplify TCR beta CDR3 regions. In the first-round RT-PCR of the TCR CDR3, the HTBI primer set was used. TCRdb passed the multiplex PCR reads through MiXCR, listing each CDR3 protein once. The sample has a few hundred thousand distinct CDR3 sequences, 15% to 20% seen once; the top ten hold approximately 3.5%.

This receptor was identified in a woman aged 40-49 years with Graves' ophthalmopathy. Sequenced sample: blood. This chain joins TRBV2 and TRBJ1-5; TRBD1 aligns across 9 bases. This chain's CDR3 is CASSEFTGTGIQPQHF. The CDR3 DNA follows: TGTGCCAGCAGTGAATTTACCGGGACAGGGATACAGCCCCAGCATTTT.